This section outlines one T cell receptor beta chain sequence together with its context. What it recognizes is unknown. Profiling relied on immunoSEQ multiplex PCR, and the TCRdb table lists in-frame clones only, not all of them. The sample records under 2,500,000 clones, about 94% being singletons. This entry is derived from a study of shared clonotypes between healthy human individuals. Study overall: Donor ages ranged 18 to 49 years: a couple of women, a few men. Overall study results and limits: Across a handful of donors, naive CD4 shared around 5.3%, naive CD8 more than 3%, memory CD4 more than 2%, memory CD8 0.4%.

V lost 2 bases, J lost 5 bases, and 4 bases lay in between. Germline values: CDR1 SGHRS, CDR2 YFSETQ. This CDR3 comprises 12 residues. The clonotype comes from a man between 18 and 35 years old in good health. This chain connects TRBV5-1 to TRBJ2-2; D remains ambiguous. Sequencing was performed on naive CD4+ T cells sorted from blood. Subset in this sample: CD45RA+ positively selected. The chain's CDR3 is CASSLQTGELFF. The CDR3 region has the DNA TGCGCCAGCAGCTTACAGACCGGGGAGCTGTTTTTT.